The 20 T cell receptor beta chains listed next were all sequenced from one sample in a study of blood T cell repertoires in COVID-19. Using immunoSEQ multiplex PCR, the repertoire was profiled, and TCRdb retains in-frame clones only, with some absent. The data hold approximately 250,000 clones, with more than 85% observed a single time. The sequenced sample was PBMCs or T cells enriched from blood (not recorded which). The receptors were sampled from a woman in her thirties who had recovered from COVID-19.

The V gene is TRBV7-9, the J gene TRBJ1-2; D gene ambiguous. The CDR3 contains 16 residues. V gave up 3 bases and J gave up 3 bases, with 17 bases separating them. Germline V lookup: CDR1 SEHNR, CDR2 FQNEAQ (reference sequence). CDR3 loop: CASSFVSGGGDYGYTF. The CDR3 bases are TGTGCCAGCAGCTTCGTATCGGGTGGCGGGGACTATGGCTACACCTTC.

This clone was recorded once. The chain carries TRBV11-2 and TRBJ2-7, with D unresolved. From germline, CDR1 is SGHAT and CDR2 FQNNGV. Deletions cut 5 bases from V and 4 bases from J, with 9 bases between. The CDR3 has 12 residues. The CDR3 loop is CASSRERYEQYF. The CDR3 region has the DNA TGTGCCAGCAGCCGCGAGAGGTACGAGCAGTACTTC. Drawing the rest from reference TRBV11-2 and TRBJ2-7, the complete variable domain is EAGVAQSPRYKIIEKRQSVAFWCNPISGHATLYWYQQILGQGPKLLIQFQNNGVVDDSQLPKDRFSAERLKGVDSTLKIQPAKLEDSAVYLCASSRERYEQYFGPGTRLTVT.

The rearrangement links TRBV30 to TRBJ2-2; possibly TRBD2 for D (5 bases). Trimming removed 2 bases at V and 5 bases at J, with 12 bases between. The CDR3 loop spans 14 amino acids. The germline V gene has CDR1 GTSNPN and CDR2 SVGIG (reference sequence). CDR3 nucleotide sequence: TGTGCCTGGAGTAGTCTTAGAGGGACCGGGGAGCTGTTTTTT. It yields the protein CAWSSLRGTGELFF.

The chain employs TRBV7-3 and TRBJ2-5, with 8 bases fitting TRBD2. Germline V gene data show CDR1 as SGHTA and CDR2 as FQGTGA. There are 13 residues in the CDR3. V lost 3 bases to trimming and J lost 3 bases; unmatched junction nucleotides: 0. CDR3 nucleotide sequence: TGTGCCAGCAGCTTGGGACTAGAAGAGACCCAGTACTTC. Protein: CASSLGLEETQYF.

V and J are TRBV28 and TRBJ1-5, with D perhaps matching TRBD1 (6 bases). In germline, CDR1 is MDHEN, CDR2 SYDVKM. This CDR3 contains 16 residues. V dropped 3 bases and J dropped 1 base, with 13 bases sitting between them. The CDR3, as DNA: TGTGCCAGCAGTTTGCTTCAGGGGAGAAGCAATCAGCCCCAGCATTTT. Residues: CASSLLQGRSNQPQHF.

The chain has TRBV7-9 and TRBJ1-2; possibly TRBD1 for D (5 bases). This CDR3 comprises 15 residues. Germline V CDR1 and CDR2: SEHNR, FQNEAQ (reference sequence). Trimming removed 4 bases from V and 4 bases from J, with 16 bases in between. The CDR3 is CASSSGLKSVYGYTF. In nucleotides, the CDR3 is TGTGCCAGCAGCTCGGGACTCAAAAGCGTCTATGGCTACACCTTC. Full variable domain (outside the CDR3, taken from reference TRBV7-9 and TRBJ1-2): DTGVSQNPRHKITKRGQNVTFRCDPISEHNRLYWYRQTLGQGPEFLTYFQNEAQLEKSRLLSDRFSAERPKGSFSTLEIQRTEQGDSAMYLCASSSGLKSVYGYTFGSGTRLTVV.

The chain couples TRBV29-1 to TRBJ2-3, with 9 bases identical to TRBD2. CDR3 length: 15 amino acids. Germline values: CDR1 SQVTM, CDR2 ANQGSEA. Losses at the gene ends were 5 bases for V and 2 bases for J; bases not matched to a gene: 8. CDR3: CSVTSTSGATDTQYF. Written as DNA, the CDR3 is TGCAGCGTTACCTCGACTAGCGGCGCCACAGATACGCAGTATTTT.

The V and J genes are TRBV6-2 or TRBV6-3 and TRBJ2-1; a weak D match, TRBD2 (5 bases). The CDR3 extends over 13 amino acids. V shed 5 bases and J shed 9 bases, with 14 bases lying between them. Germline V gives CDR1 MNHEY, CDR2 SVGEGT. The CDR3 nucleotides read TGTGCCAGCAGTAGAACTCCCGGAGGTGAGCAGTTCTTC. It encodes CASSRTPGGEQFF.

The rearrangement links TRBV9 to TRBJ2-2; 9 bases are a match to TRBD1. CDR1 SGDLS and CDR2 YYNGEE come from the germline V gene. V lost 3 bases and J lost 4; bases outside the gene matches: 13. There are 18 residues in the CDR3. In DNA form, the CDR3 reads TGTGCCAGCAGCGCCAAACAGGGGGCGCCTGTCATCACCGGGGAGCTGTTTTTT. Its translation: CASSAKQGAPVITGELFF. Together with reference TRBV9 and TRBJ2-2, the CDR3 gives the full variable domain: DSGVTQTPKHLITATGQRVTLRCSPRSGDLSVYWYQQSLDQGLQFLIQYYNGEERAKGNILERFSAQQFPDLHSELNLSSLELGDSALYFCASSAKQGAPVITGELFFGEGSRLTVL.

This clone has more than one count but fewer than ten. V usage is TRBV7-2 and J usage is TRBJ2-3; D unresolved. Germline V lookup: CDR1 SGHTA, CDR2 FQGNSA. CDR3 size: 15 residues. V was trimmed by 2 bases and J by 0 bases, leaving 9 bases between them. CDR3 nucleotide sequence: TGTGCCAGCAGCTTAACGGGTACTAGCACAGATACGCAGTATTTT. Residues: CASSLTGTSTDTQYF. Supplemented by reference TRBV7-2 and TRBJ2-3, the full variable domain reads GAGVSQSPSNKVTEKGKDVELRCDPISGHTALYWYRQSLGQGLEFLIYFQGNSAPDKSGLPSDRFSAERTGGSVSTLTIQRTQQEDSAVYLCASSLTGTSTDTQYFGPGTRLTVL.

The rearrangement uses TRBV11-3 and TRBJ1-6, with D possibly matching TRBD1 (5 bases). Germline V CDR1 and CDR2: SGHNT, YENEEA. This CDR3 region has 13 residues. V was cut by 5 bases and J by 7 bases, with 9 bases left in between. The CDR3 bases are TGTGCCAGCAGCCCCCGACAGAATTCACCCCTCCACTTT. Its translation is CASSPRQNSPLHF.

The V and J genes are TRBV9 and TRBJ1-5, with TRBD1 matching over 8 bases. The CDR3 consists of 14 residues. Germline CDR1 SGDLS, CDR2 YYNGEE. J gave up 5 bases and V 7 bases, and 8 bases lay outside the gene matches. The CDR3 nucleotides read TGTGCCAGCGGGACAGGATGGACCGATCAGCCCCAGCATTTT. This codes for CASGTGWTDQPQHF. The variable domain in full, completed from reference TRBV9 and TRBJ1-5, reads DSGVTQTPKHLITATGQRVTLRCSPRSGDLSVYWYQQSLDQGLQFLIQYYNGEERAKGNILERFSAQQFPDLHSELNLSSLELGDSALYFCASGTGWTDQPQHFGDGTRLSIL.

This sequence joins TRBV10-3 and TRBJ1-1; TRBD1 matches 7 bases. J was trimmed by 5 bases and V by 8 bases; bases with no gene match: 11. The CDR3 has 14 amino acids. Per germline, CDR1 ENHRY and CDR2 SYGVKD. The CDR3 region is CAIRDSARSTEAFF. The DNA of the CDR3 is TGTGCCATCCGGGACAGCGCTCGGTCTACTGAAGCTTTCTTT.

The J gene is TRBJ1-2, the V gene TRBV7-2; the D gene is possibly TRBD1 (6 bases). This CDR3 is built from 14 residues. Trimming took off 5 bases at V and 2 bases at J, with 12 bases between the two ends. CDR1 is SGHTA, CDR2 FQGNSA, per germline. The CDR3 DNA sequence: TGTGCCAGCAGCCCTTACAGGGTGAACTATGGCTACACCTTC. Protein: CASSPYRVNYGYTF.

This chain connects TRBV23-1 to TRBJ2-1; tentatively, D is TRBD2 (5 bases). TRBV23-1 is an ORF; its function is uncertain. V dropped 3 bases and J dropped 0 bases, with 15 bases sitting between them. The CDR3 spans 17 residues. CDR3 amino acids: CASSHLGIAGSYNEQFF. CDR3 sequence (DNA): TGCGCCAGCAGTCATCTCGGGATTGCGGGCTCCTACAATGAGCAGTTCTTC.

About this clone: One end of the junction does not line up with germline, which may come from a read error. This chain uses TRBV28 with TRBJ2-3; a possible D gene is TRBD2 (6 bases). The CDR3 contains 16 residues. In germline, CDR1 is MDHEN, CDR2 SYDVKM. CDR3: CASSSPTEGLADPQYF. The CDR3 DNA reads as TGTGCCAGCAGTTCACCGACGGAGGGTCTGGCAGATCCGCAGTATTTT.

J is TRBJ1-2 and V is TRBV4-3, with a tentative D call TRBD1 (6 bases). CDR3 size: 13 residues. In germline, CDR1 is LGHNA, CDR2 YSLEER. Trimming pared 4 bases from V and 8 bases from J, leaving 14 bases between. This CDR3 is CASSPKGVGGYTF. In DNA form, the CDR3 reads TGCGCCAGCAGCCCTAAGGGGGTAGGCGGCTACACCTTC.

This chain connects TRBV18 to TRBJ2-7; D not certain. Germline V gene sequence: CDR1 KGHSH, CDR2 LQKENI. The length of the CDR3 is 14 residues. The V end lost 3 bases, the J end lost 2 bases, and 11 bases lay between the germline ends. The CDR3 region has the DNA TGTGCCAGCTCACCGCAAGCCCCCCCCTACGAGCAGTACTTC. This translates into CASSPQAPPYEQYF.

The CDR3 region is CASSGGSGSPWETQYF. DNA of the CDR3: TGTGCCAGCAGTGGTGGCAGCGGGAGCCCCTGGGAGACCCAGTACTTC. The rearrangement uses TRBV9 and TRBJ2-5, with 8 positions matching TRBD2. This CDR3 contains 16 residues. Trimming took 5 bases from V and 5 from J; bases not matched to a gene: 14. Germline V CDR1 and CDR2: SGDLS, YYNGEE.

This clone has only one observation. This sequence joins TRBV7-9 and TRBJ2-5; 10 positions agree with TRBD2. The CDR3 is 15 residues long. Trimming at V came to 4 bases and at J to 5 bases, leaving 7 bases not matched to a gene. Germline V gives CDR1 SEHNR, CDR2 FQNEAQ (reference sequence). The CDR3 nucleotides read TGTGCCAGCAGCTCATCTAGCGGGAGACCGGAGACCCAGTACTTC. This sequence encodes CASSSSSGRPETQYF.